The 21 T cell receptor beta chains listed next were all sequenced from one sample in a study of blood T cell repertoires in COVID-19. Repertoires were generated with immunoSEQ multiplex PCR, while TCRdb's copy carries only in-frame clones and drops some. Altogether 70,000 to 90,000 clones are present, about four fifths being singletons, with the ten largest covering approximately 1.2%. Sample: peripheral blood. These receptor sequences come from an elderly woman with acute or convalescent COVID-19.

This clone came up a few times. This sequence joins TRBV14 and TRBJ1-1; TRBD1 matches 9 bases. V trimming: 3 bases; J trimming: 5 bases; junction bases outside the gene matches: 1. The CDR3 is 13 residues long. In germline, CDR1 is SGHDN, CDR2 FVKESK. CDR3 sequence (DNA): TGTGCCAGCAGCCAGGGGACAGGGACTGAAGCTTTCTTT. This gives the protein CASSQGTGTEAFF.

The chain is built from TRBV7-9 and TRBJ2-7; maybe TRBD1 (5 bases). The length of the CDR3 is 14 residues. CDR1 is SEHNR and CDR2 is FQNEAQ in the germline V gene (reference sequence). V lost 2 bases, J lost 1 base, and 9 bases lay in between. The CDR3 sequence: CASSLRGTSYEQYF. The CDR3 nucleotides are TGTGCCAGCAGCTTAAGGGGTACGTCCTACGAGCAGTACTTC.

CDR3 amino acids: CASSLGLAGGAGELFF. The DNA for the CDR3 is TGTGCCAGCAGCTTAGGGCTAGCGGGAGGTGCCGGGGAGCTGTTTTTT. This chain uses TRBV13 with TRBJ2-2, with 11 bases identical to TRBD2. The CDR3 totals 16 residues. Germline V gives CDR1 PRHDT, CDR2 FYEKMQ (reference sequence). V dropped 0 bases and J dropped 6; count of bases not matched to a gene: 3.

Regarding this clone: Sequence at one end of the junction differs from germline and may be a read error. The chain combines TRBV3-1 (or the pseudogene TRBV3-2) with TRBJ1-2; TRBD1 matches at 7 bases. The CDR3 loop spans 18 amino acids. Germline CDR1 and CDR2: LGHDT and YNNKEL (reference sequence). The DNA for the CDR3 is TGTGCCAGCAGACAAGCTGGATCAGGGGGACAAGCTAACTATGGCTACACCTTC. Protein sequence: CASRQAGSGGQANYGYTF.

This sequence joins TRBV7-3 and TRBJ2-1, with 7 bases aligning to TRBD2. CDR3 length: 16 amino acids. The germline V gene has CDR1 SGHTA and CDR2 FQGTGA. With 5 bases clipped from V and 0 bases from J, the junction kept 7 bases outside the gene matches. CDR3 amino acids: CASSKGGGSSYNEQFF. The CDR3 DNA sequence: TGTGCCAGCAGCAAAGGCGGGGGATCCTCCTACAATGAGCAGTTCTTC.

The rearrangement links TRBV7-2 to TRBJ1-4, with a possible D match to TRBD1 (5 bases). The CDR3 runs to 14 residues. Germline loops: CDR1 SGHTA, CDR2 FQGNSA. V was shortened by 5 bases and J by 2 bases, with 9 bases between the two germline ends. The CDR3 DNA sequence: TGTGCCAGCAGCGTGGGGGGTACTAATGAAAAACTGTTTTTT. Residues: CASSVGGTNEKLFF.

This sequence joins TRBV7-8 and TRBJ1-3; D may be TRBD1 (5 bases). Germline assignment: CDR1 SGHVS and CDR2 FQNEAQ. V was pared by 5 bases and J by 0 bases, with 11 bases between. The CDR3 spans 15 residues. DNA of the CDR3: TGTGCCAGCAGCATGACTGACAGCTCTGGAAACACCATATATTTT. Translating it yields CASSMTDSSGNTIYF.

J is TRBJ2-1 and V is TRBV6-1; D remains unclear. The germline gives CDR1 MNHNS, CDR2 SASEGT. The germline V and J ends were trimmed by 3 bases and 0 bases, with 12 bases remaining between them. CDR3 length equals 16 residues. CDR3 sequence reads: CASSDATRLSYNEQFF. The CDR3 bases are TGTGCCAGCAGTGACGCCACGCGTCTCTCCTACAATGAGCAGTTCTTC.

The V and J genes are TRBV3-1 (or the pseudogene TRBV3-2) and TRBJ2-3; weak D call: TRBD2 (7 bases). The CDR3 is 15 residues long. V was shortened by 4 bases and J by 6 bases, with 17 bases between the two germline ends. Germline lookup yields CDR1 LGHDT and CDR2 YNNKEL (reference sequence). CDR3 nucleotides: TGTGCCAGCAGCCTGAGGGGGGGGGAGACGGATACGCAGTATTTT. This encodes CASSLRGGETDTQYF.

V is TRBV7-2 and J is TRBJ2-7, with 7 positions matching TRBD1. Per germline, CDR1 SGHTA and CDR2 FQGNSA. The V and J ends lost 7 bases and 3 bases, in that order; junction bases with no gene match: 6. This CDR3 contains 13 residues. CDR3 coding DNA: TGTGCCAGCACTCGACAGGGATACTACGAGCAGTACTTC. Protein product: CASTRQGYYEQYF.

The chain joins TRBV2 to TRBJ1-4; tentative D call: TRBD1 (5 bases). In germline, CDR1 is SNHLY, CDR2 FYNNEI. There are 14 residues in the CDR3. Deletions cut 6 bases from V and 4 bases from J, with 12 bases between. The CDR3 spells CASSFDSRNEKLFF. In nucleotides, the CDR3 is TGTGCCAGCAGCTTCGACAGTCGTAATGAAAAACTGTTTTTT.

The gene calls are TRBV28 and TRBJ2-3; D is perhaps TRBD2 (6 bases). The CDR3 runs 15 residues. Trimming took off 6 bases at V and 2 bases at J, with 15 bases between the two ends. CDR1 is MDHEN, CDR2 SYDVKM, per germline. In DNA, the CDR3 is TGTGCCAGCAGCTTCCCAGGGAGGAACACAGATACGCAGTATTTT. The encoded protein is CASSFPGRNTDTQYF.

The rearrangement uses TRBV6-4 and TRBJ2-1; possible D gene TRBD1, 5 bases. V was cut by 2 bases and J by 7 bases, with 18 bases left in between. CDR3 length: 16 amino acids. The germline V gene has CDR1 MRHNA and CDR2 SNTAGT. In DNA form, the CDR3 reads TGTGCCAGCAGTGACCCCACAGGAGAGGCCGGGAATGAGCAGTTCTTC. This gives the protein CASSDPTGEAGNEQFF.

The CDR3 DNA reads TGTGCCAGCAGCCGACAGATGACTTCGACATCCTACAATGAGCAGTTCTTC. Protein sequence: CASSRQMTSTSYNEQFF. This sequence joins TRBV7-6 and TRBJ2-1; a possible D gene is TRBD1 (5 bases). The V and J ends lost 5 bases and 1 base respectively, with 18 bases between them. Germline V gives CDR1 SGHVS, CDR2 FNYEAQ. This CDR3 is 17 amino acids long.

This rearrangement joins TRBV18 to TRBJ2-7; 10 bases match TRBD2. J was trimmed by 6 bases and V by 3 bases; bases with no gene match: 23. Germline V lookup: CDR1 KGHSH, CDR2 LQKENI. The CDR3 contains 20 residues. This CDR3 reads CASSPRRAVQPTSGLAEQYF. Here the CDR3 DNA reads TGTGCCAGCTCACCCCGGAGGGCAGTCCAACCGACTAGCGGGTTGGCCGAGCAGTACTTC.

The chain recombines TRBV15 with TRBJ2-3; D might be TRBD2 (6 bases). The CDR3 runs 15 residues. Germline-derived CDR1 and CDR2 are LNHNV and YYDKDF (reference sequence). V was trimmed by 4 bases and J by 2 bases, leaving 13 bases between them. This chain's CDR3 is CATSTEQLATDTQYF. The CDR3 DNA sequence: TGTGCCACCAGCACCGAGCAACTAGCCACAGATACGCAGTATTTT.

This clone was detected once. This rearrangement joins TRBV5-4 to TRBJ2-3; 8 bases are shared with TRBD2. The germline V gene has CDR1 SGHNT and CDR2 YYREEE (reference sequence). The CDR3 is 17 amino acids. J lost 5 bases, V lost 4 bases, and 15 bases had no gene match. The CDR3 sequence: CASSPKVAGGVVDTQYF. In DNA form, the CDR3 reads TGTGCCAGCAGCCCAAAGGTGGCGGGAGGAGTGGTAGATACGCAGTATTTT. The whole variable domain, remainder taken from reference TRBV5-4 and TRBJ2-3, is ETGVTQSPTHLIKTRGQQVTLRCSSQSGHNTVSWYQQALGQGPQFIFQYYREEENGRGNFPPRFSGLQFPNYSSELNVNALELDDSALYLCASSPKVAGGVVDTQYFGPGTRLTVL.

The V and J genes are TRBV20-1 and TRBJ2-1, with a weak D call TRBD2 (5 bases). Germline V CDR1 and CDR2: DFQATT, SNEGSKA (reference sequence). Trimming took 5 bases from V and 8 from J, leaving 10 bases between them. CDR3 length: 11 residues. The CDR3 reads CSAQWGDEQFF. The DNA of the CDR3 is TGCAGTGCTCAATGGGGAGATGAGCAGTTCTTC.

The rearrangement links TRBV27 to TRBJ2-1; a weak D match, TRBD1 (6 bases). The CDR3 covers 14 residues. V was clipped by 2 bases and J by 4 bases, with 9 bases between them. Germline CDR1 MNHEY, CDR2 SMNVEV (reference sequence). The CDR3 region has the DNA TGTGCCAGCAGTTTACGACAGGTATACAATGAGCAGTTCTTC. Translated: CASSLRQVYNEQFF.

The chain recombines TRBV7-2 with TRBJ2-3; 12 positions match TRBD2. In germline, CDR1 is SGHTA, CDR2 FQGNSA. This CDR3 has 18 amino acids. Trimming cost V 1 base and J 0 bases; bases outside gene matches: 5. The CDR3 reads CASSLVGLAGRSTDTQYF. CDR3 nucleotides: TGTGCCAGCAGCTTAGTTGGACTAGCGGGACGAAGCACAGATACGCAGTATTTT. Complete variable domain (other parts from reference TRBV7-2 and TRBJ2-3): GAGVSQSPSNKVTEKGKDVELRCDPISGHTALYWYRQSLGQGLEFLIYFQGNSAPDKSGLPSDRFSAERTGGSVSTLTIQRTQQEDSAVYLCASSLVGLAGRSTDTQYFGPGTRLTVL.

The V gene is TRBV4-1, the J gene TRBJ2-1; unclear D gene. The germline V gene encodes CDR1 MGHRA and CDR2 YSYEKL. The CDR3 runs to 15 residues. Between the trimmed V and J ends, which lost 0 bases and 4 bases, there was a span of 10 bases. The CDR3 coding sequence is TGCGCCAGCAGCCAAGATGGAGCGTCGTACAATGAGCAGTTCTTC. Amino acid sequence: CASSQDGASYNEQFF.